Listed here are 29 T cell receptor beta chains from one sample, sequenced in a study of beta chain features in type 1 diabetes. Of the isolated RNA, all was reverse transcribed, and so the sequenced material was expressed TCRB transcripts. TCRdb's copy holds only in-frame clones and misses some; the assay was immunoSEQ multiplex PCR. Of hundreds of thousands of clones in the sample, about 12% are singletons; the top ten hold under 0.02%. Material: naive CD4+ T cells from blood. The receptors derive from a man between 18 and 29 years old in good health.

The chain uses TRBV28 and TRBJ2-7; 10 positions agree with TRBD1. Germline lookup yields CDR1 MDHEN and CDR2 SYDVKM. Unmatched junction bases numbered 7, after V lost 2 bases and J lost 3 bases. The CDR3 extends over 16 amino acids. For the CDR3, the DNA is TGTGCCAGCAGTTTAAGGGGACAGGGGCGAGTCTACGAGCAGTACTTC. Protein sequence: CASSLRGQGRVYEQYF.

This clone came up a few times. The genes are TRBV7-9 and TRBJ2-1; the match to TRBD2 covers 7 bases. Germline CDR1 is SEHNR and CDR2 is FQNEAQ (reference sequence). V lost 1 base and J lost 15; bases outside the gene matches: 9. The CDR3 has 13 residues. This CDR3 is CASSLEVAGVLFF. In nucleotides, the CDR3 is TGTGCCAGCAGCTTAGAGGTTGCGGGAGTACTGTTCTTC.

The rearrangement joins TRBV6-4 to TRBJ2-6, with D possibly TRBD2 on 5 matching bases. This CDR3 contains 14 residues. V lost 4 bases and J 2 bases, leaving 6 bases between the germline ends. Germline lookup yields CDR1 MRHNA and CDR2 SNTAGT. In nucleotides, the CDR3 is TGTGCCAGCAGTGGGGAGACTGGGGCCAACGTCCTGACTTTC. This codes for CASSGETGANVLTF.

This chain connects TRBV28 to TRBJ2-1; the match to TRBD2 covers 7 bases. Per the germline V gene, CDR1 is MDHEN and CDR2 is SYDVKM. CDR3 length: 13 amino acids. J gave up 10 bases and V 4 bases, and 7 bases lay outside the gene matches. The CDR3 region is CASSSPEGGEQFF. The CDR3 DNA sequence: TGTGCCAGCAGTTCCCCGGAGGGAGGGGAGCAGTTCTTC.

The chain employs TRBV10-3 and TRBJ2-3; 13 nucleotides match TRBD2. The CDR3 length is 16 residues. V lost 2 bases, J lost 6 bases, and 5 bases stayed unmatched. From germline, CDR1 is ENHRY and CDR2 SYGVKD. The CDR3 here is CAISEGLAGVGDTQYF. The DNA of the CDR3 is TGTGCCATCAGTGAGGGACTAGCGGGGGTGGGGGATACGCAGTATTTT.

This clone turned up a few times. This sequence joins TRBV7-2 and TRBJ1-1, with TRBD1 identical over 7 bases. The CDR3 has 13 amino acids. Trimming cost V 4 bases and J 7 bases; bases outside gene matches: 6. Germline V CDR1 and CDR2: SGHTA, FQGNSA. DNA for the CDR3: TGTGCCAGCAGCTCGACAGGGTTAATTGAAGCTTTCTTT. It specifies CASSSTGLIEAFF.

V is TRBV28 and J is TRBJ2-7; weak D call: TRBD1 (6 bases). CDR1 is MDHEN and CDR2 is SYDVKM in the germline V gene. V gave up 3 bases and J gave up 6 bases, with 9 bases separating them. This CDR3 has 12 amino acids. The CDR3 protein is CASSFGGGEQYF. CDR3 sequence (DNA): TGTGCCAGCAGTTTTGGGGGCGGCGAGCAGTACTTC.

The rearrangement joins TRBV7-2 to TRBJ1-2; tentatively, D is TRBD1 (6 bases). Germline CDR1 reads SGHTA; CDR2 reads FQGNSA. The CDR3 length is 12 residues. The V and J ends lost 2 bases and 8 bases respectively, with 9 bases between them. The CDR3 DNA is TGTGCCAGCAGCTTACAGGGGAGAGGCTACACCTTC. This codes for CASSLQGRGYTF. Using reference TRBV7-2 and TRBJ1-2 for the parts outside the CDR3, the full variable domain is GAGVSQSPSNKVTEKGKDVELRCDPISGHTALYWYRQSLGQGLEFLIYFQGNSAPDKSGLPSDRFSAERTGGSVSTLTIQRTQQEDSAVYLCASSLQGRGYTFGSGTRLTVV.

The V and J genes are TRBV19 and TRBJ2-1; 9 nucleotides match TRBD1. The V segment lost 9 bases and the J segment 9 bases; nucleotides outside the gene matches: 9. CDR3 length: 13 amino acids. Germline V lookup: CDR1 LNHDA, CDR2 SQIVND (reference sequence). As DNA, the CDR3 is TGTGCCAGCAACGGACAGGGGTCGGGTGAGCAGTTCTTC. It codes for CASNGQGSGEQFF.

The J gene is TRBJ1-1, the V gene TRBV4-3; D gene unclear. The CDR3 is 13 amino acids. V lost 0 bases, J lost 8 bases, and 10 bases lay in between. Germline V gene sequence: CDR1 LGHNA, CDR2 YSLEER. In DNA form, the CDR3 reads TGCGCCAGCAGCCAAGATATCGGCAGGGAAGCTTTCTTT. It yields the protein CASSQDIGREAFF.

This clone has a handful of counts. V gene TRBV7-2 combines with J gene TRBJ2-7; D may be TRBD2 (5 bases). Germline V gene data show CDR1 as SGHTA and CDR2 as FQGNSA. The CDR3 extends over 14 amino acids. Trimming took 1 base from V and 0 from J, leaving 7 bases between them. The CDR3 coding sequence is TGTGCCAGCAGCTTAGTAAGCGGCTCCTACGAGCAGTACTTC. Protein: CASSLVSGSYEQYF.

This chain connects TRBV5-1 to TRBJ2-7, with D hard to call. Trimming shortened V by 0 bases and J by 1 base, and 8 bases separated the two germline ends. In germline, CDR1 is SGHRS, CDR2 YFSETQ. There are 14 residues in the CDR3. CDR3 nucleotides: TGCGCCAGCAGCTTGGGGGTCGGGTCCTACGAGCAGTACTTC. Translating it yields CASSLGVGSYEQYF. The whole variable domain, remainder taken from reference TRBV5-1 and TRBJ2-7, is KAGVTQTPRYLIKTRGQQVTLSCSPISGHRSVSWYQQTPGQGLQFLFEYFSETQRNKGNFPGRFSGRQFSNSRSEMNVSTLELGDSALYLCASSLGVGSYEQYFGPGTRLTVT.

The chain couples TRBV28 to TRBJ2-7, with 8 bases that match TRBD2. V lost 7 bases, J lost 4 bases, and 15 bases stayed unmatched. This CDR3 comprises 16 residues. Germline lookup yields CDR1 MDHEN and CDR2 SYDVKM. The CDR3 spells CASTPGASGWIYEQYF. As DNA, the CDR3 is TGTGCCAGCACCCCAGGGGCTAGCGGGTGGATTTACGAGCAGTACTTC. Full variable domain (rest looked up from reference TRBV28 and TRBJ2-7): DVKVTQSSRYLVKRTGEKVFLECVQDMDHENMFWYRQDPGLGLRLIYFSYDVKMKEKGDIPEGYSVSREKKERFSLILESASTNQTSMYLCASTPGASGWIYEQYFGPGTRLTVT.

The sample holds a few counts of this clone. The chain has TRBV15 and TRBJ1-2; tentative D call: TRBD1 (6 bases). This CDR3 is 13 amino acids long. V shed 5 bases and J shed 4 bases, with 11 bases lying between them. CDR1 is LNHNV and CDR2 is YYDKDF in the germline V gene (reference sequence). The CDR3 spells CATSEGTSYGYTF. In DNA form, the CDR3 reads TGTGCCACCAGCGAAGGGACAAGCTATGGCTACACCTTC.

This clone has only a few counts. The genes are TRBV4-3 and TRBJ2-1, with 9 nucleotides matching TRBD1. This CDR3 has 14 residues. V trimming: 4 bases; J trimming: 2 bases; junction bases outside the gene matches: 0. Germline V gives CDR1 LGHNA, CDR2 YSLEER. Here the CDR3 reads CASSRDRAYNEQFF. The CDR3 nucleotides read TGCGCCAGCAGCCGGGACAGGGCCTACAATGAGCAGTTCTTC.

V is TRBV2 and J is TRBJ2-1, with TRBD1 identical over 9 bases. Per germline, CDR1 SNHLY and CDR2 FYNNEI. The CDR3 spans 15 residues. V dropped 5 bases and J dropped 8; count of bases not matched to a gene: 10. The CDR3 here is CASSRSGTGNYEQFF. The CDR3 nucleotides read TGTGCCAGCAGTCGCTCCGGGACAGGGAATTATGAGCAGTTCTTC.

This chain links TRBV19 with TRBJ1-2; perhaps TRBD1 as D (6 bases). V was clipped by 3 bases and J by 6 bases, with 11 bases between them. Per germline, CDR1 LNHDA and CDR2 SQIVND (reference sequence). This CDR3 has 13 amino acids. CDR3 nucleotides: TGTGCCAGTAGTATGGGACATTTTGATGGCTACACCTTC. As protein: CASSMGHFDGYTF.

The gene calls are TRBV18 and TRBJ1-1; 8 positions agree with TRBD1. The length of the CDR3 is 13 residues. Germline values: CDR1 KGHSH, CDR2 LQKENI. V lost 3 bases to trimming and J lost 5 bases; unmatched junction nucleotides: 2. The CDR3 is CASSPQGATEAFF. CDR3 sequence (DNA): TGTGCCAGCTCACCTCAGGGGGCTACTGAAGCTTTCTTT.

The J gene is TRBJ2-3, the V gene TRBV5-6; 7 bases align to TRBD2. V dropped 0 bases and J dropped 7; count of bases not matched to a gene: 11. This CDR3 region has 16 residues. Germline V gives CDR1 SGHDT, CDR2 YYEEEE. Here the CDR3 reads CASSLGGGQLAYTQYF. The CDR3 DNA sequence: TGTGCCAGCAGCTTGGGGGGAGGGCAGCTCGCGTATACGCAGTATTTT.

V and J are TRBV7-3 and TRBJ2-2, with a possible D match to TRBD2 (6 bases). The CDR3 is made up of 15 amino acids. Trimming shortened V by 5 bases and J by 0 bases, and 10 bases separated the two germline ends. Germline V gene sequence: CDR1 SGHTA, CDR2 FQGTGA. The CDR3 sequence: CASSQAGANTGELFF. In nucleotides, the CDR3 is TGTGCCAGCAGCCAAGCGGGTGCGAACACCGGGGAGCTGTTTTTT.

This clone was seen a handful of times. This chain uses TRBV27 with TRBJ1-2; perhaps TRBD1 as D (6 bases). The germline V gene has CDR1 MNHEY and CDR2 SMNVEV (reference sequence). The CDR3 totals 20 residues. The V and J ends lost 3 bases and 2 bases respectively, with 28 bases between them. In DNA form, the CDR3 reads TGTGCCAGCAGTTTGTTCTCAGTCGTTGGGGGGCGCGGGAGGAACTATGGCTACACCTTC. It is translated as CASSLFSVVGGRGRNYGYTF.

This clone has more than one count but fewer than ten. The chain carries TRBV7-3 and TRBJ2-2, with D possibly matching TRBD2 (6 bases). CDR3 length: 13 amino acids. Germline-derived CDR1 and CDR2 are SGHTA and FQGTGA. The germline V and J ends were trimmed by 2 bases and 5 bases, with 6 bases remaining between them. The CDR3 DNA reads TGTGCCAGCAGCTTACGGGAGACCGGGGAGCTGTTTTTT. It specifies CASSLRETGELFF. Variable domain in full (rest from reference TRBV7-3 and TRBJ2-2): GAGVSQTPSNKVTEKGKYVELRCDPISGHTALYWYRQSLGQGPEFLIYFQGTGAADDSGLPNDRFFAVRPEGSVSTLKIQRTERGDSAVYLCASSLRETGELFFGEGSRLTVL.

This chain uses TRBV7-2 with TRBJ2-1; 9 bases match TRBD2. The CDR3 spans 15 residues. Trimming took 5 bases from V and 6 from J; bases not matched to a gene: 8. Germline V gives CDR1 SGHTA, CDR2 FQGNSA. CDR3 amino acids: CASSPPWRGGNEQFF. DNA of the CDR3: TGTGCCAGCAGCCCCCCTTGGCGGGGGGGCAATGAGCAGTTCTTC.

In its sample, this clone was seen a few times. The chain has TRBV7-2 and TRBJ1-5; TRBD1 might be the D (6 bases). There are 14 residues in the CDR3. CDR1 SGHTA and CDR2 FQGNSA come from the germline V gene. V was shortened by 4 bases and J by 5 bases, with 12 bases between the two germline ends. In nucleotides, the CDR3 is TGTGCCAGCAGCTCTAGACAGGCCCATCAGCCCCAGCATTTT. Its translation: CASSSRQAHQPQHF.

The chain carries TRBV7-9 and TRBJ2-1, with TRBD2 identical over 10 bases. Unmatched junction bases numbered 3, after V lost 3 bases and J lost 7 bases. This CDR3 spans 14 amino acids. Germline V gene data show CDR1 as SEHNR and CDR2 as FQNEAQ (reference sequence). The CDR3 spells CASSFGLADNEQFF. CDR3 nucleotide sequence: TGTGCCAGCAGCTTTGGACTAGCGGATAATGAGCAGTTCTTC.

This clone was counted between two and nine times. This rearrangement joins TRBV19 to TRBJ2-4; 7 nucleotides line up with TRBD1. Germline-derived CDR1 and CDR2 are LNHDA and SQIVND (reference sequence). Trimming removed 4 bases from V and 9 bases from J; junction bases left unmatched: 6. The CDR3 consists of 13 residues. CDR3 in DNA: TGTGCCAGTAGTACCACAGGGGACAGCATTCAGTACTTC. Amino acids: CASSTTGDSIQYF.

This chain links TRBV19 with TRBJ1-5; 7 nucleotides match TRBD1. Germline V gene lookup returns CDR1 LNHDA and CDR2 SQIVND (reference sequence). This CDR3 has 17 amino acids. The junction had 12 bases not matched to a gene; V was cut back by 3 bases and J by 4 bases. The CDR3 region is CASSITGVTGENQPQHF. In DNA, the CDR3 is TGTGCCAGTAGTATTACAGGCGTTACAGGGGAGAATCAGCCCCAGCATTTT. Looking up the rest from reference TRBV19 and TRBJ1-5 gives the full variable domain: DGGITQSPKYLFRKEGQNVTLSCEQNLNHDAMYWYRQDPGQGLRLIYYSQIVNDFQKGDIAEGYSVSREKKESFPLTVTSAQKNPTAFYLCASSITGVTGENQPQHFGDGTRLSIL.

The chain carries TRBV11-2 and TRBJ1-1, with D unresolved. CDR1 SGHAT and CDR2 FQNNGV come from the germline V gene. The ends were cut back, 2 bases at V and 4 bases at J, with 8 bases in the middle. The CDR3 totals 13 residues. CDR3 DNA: TGTGCCAGCAGCTTAACAGCTATCACTGAAGCTTTCTTT. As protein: CASSLTAITEAFF.

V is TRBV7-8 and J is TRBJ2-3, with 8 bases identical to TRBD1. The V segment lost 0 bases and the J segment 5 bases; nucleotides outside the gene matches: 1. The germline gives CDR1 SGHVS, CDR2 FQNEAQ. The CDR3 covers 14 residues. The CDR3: CASSLARGRDTQYF. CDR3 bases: TGTGCCAGCAGCTTAGCCAGGGGGCGAGATACGCAGTATTTT. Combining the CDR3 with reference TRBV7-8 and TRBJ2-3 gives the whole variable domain GAGVSQSPRYKVAKRGQDVALRCDPISGHVSLFWYQQALGQGPEFLTYFQNEAQLDKSGLPSDRFFAERPEGSVSTLKIQRTQQEDSAVYLCASSLARGRDTQYFGPGTRLTVL.